This is a list of T cell receptor beta chains from one sample in a study of T cell responses to AZD1222 COVID-19 vaccine. TCRdb's copy holds only in-frame clones and misses some; the assay was immunoSEQ multiplex PCR. The data show 95,000 to 150,000 clones, with roughly 90% seen just once and around 15% held by the top ten. This specimen consisted of peripheral blood, obtained on day 0 of AZD1222 vaccination. Every receptor here comes from an adult in good health. The CDR3 runs from the conserved cysteine through the conserved F or W. A D gene is named only where the DNA matches it firmly. Clone size is not always given. Where it is, it says once, few, many or a class for expanded clones.

J | V | size | length | D | DNA | CDR3
TRBJ2-1 | TRBV10-1 | - | 16 | TRBD2 | TGCGCCAGCAGTGACCTCGGGACTAGCGGGCACAATGAGCAGTTCTTC | CASSDLGTSGHNEQFF
TRBJ2-2 | TRBV4-3 | - | 12 | - | TGCGCCAGCAGCCAAGAGGACGGGGAGCTGTTTTTT | CASSQEDGELFF
TRBJ1-6 | TRBV6-5 | - | 13 | TRBD1 | TGTGCCAGCGCCCGGGACAGCCATTCACCCCTCCACTTT | CASARDSHSPLHF
TRBJ1-1 | TRBV18 | - | 13 | - | TGTGCCAGCTCACCGACGGTGAACACTGAAGCTTTCTTT | CASSPTVNTEAFF
TRBJ1-4 | TRBV11-3 | - | 18 | - | TGTGCCAGCAGCCCTTTGACGGATTTGGGTGCAACTAATGAAAAACTGTTTTTT | CASSPLTDLGATNEKLFF
TRBJ2-7 | TRBV28 | - | 10 | - | TGTGCCAGCAGTGCGGCCGAGCAGTACTTC | CASSAAEQYF
TRBJ1-1 | TRBV5-1 | once | 14 | - | TGCGCCAGCAGCTTGGAAGGGACGAACACTGAAGCTTTCTTT | CASSLEGTNTEAFF
TRBJ1-1 | TRBV4-1 | - | 16 | - | TGCGCCAGCAGCCAAGATAGAAGTCAGATGAACACTGAAGCTTTCTTT | CASSQDRSQMNTEAFF
TRBJ2-5 | TRBV3-1/TRBV3-2 | - | 13 | - | TGTGCCAGCAGCCACGCAGGGAGTCAGACCCAGTACTTC | CASSHAGSQTQYF
TRBJ2-6 | TRBV27 | - | 16 | - | TGTGCCAGCAGCCAACTCGGGGGTGCTGGGGCCAACGTCCTGACTTTC | CASSQLGGAGANVLTF
TRBJ1-5 | TRBV28 | - | 13 | TRBD1 | TGTGCCAGCAAGGGACAGGGCAATCAGCCCCAGCATTTT | CASKGQGNQPQHF
TRBJ1-2 | TRBV5-4 | - | 13 | - | TGTGCCAGCAGCAACAGGGATTCTATGGGCTACACCTTC | CASSNRDSMGYTF
TRBJ2-3 | TRBV5-4 | - | 15 | - | TGTGCCAGCAGCTCCCGGCGTATAAGCACAGATACGCAGTATTTT | CASSSRRISTDTQYF
TRBJ2-7 | TRBV29-1 | - | 15 | - | TGCAGCGTTGAGGGGGCGGGGGACCGCTATTACGAGCAGTACTTC | CSVEGAGDRYYEQYF
TRBJ1-3 | TRBV28 | - | 10 | - | TGTGCCAGTGGCAGGAACACCATATATTTT | CASGRNTIYF
TRBJ2-6 | TRBV29-1 | - | 15 | - | TGCAGCGTTCGGGCTTTCGACTCTGGGGCCAACGTCCTGACTTTC | CSVRAFDSGANVLTF
TRBJ2-7 | TRBV7-2 | - | 14 | TRBD2 | TGTGCCAGCAGCCACTGGACTAGCAGCTACGAGCAGTACTTC | CASSHWTSSYEQYF
TRBJ1-2 | TRBV7-2 | - | 17 | - | TGTGCCAGCAGCTTAGCGGGGCAGCGGTGGACTAACTATGGCTACACCTTC | CASSLAGQRWTNYGYTF
TRBJ1-2 | TRBV4-3 | - | 15 | - | TGCGCCAGCAGCCCCACAAGGACAATACAGGATGGCTACACCTTC | CASSPTRTIQDGYTF
TRBJ2-2 | TRBV11-3 | - | 16 | - | TGTGCCAGCAGCCCCACCCTGGCGGCGAACACCGGGGAGCTGTTTTTT | CASSPTLAANTGELFF
TRBJ1-6 | TRBV4-3 | - | 15 | - | TGCGCCAGCAGCCAATTACAGGGTTATAATTCACCCCTCCACTTT | CASSQLQGYNSPLHF
TRBJ2-5 | TRBV28 | - | 15 | TRBD2 | TGTGCCAGCAGTCTCCCCAGCGGGGGGCGGGAGACCCAGTACTTC | CASSLPSGGRETQYF
TRBJ2-1 | TRBV6-4 | - | 15 | TRBD1 | TGTGCCAGCAGTGACTCGGCAGGGGGCTACAATGAGCAGTTCTTC | CASSDSAGGYNEQFF
TRBJ1-2 | TRBV19 | - | 15 | TRBD1 | TGTGCCAGTAGTTATCGGGACAGGGGAAACTATGGCTACACCTTC | CASSYRDRGNYGYTF
TRBJ2-3 | TRBV9 | - | 16 | - | TGTGCCAGCAGCGTAGGCTCTAGCAGTAACACAGATACGCAGTATTTT | CASSVGSSSNTDTQYF
TRBJ2-3 | TRBV5-1 | once | 16 | - | TGCGCCAGCAGCGGCGACAGAGCTACGGTCACAGATACGCAGTATTTT | CASSGDRATVTDTQYF
TRBJ1-3 | TRBV6-5 | once | 13 | - | TGTGCCAGCACCGGGGGGCTTGGAAACACCATATATTTT | CASTGGLGNTIYF
TRBJ1-2 | TRBV5-1 | few | 13 | - | TGCGCCAGCAGCCTCGGGGGGGGCTATGGCTACACCTTC | CASSLGGGYGYTF
TRBJ1-6 | TRBV6-2/TRBV6-3 | - | 17 | - | TGTGCCAGCAGTTACGGGATTATCAACTCCTATAATTCACCCCTCCACTTT | CASSYGIINSYNSPLHF
TRBJ1-5 | TRBV2 | - | 13 | TRBD1 | TGTGCCAGCAGGGGGACAGACAATCAGCCCCAGCATTTT | CASRGTDNQPQHF
TRBJ2-1 | TRBV27 | - | 14 | - | TGTGCCAGCAGTGACCGGGACGCTTACAATGAGCAGTTCTTC | CASSDRDAYNEQFF
TRBJ1-3 | TRBV28 | - | 14 | TRBD1 | TGTGCCAGCAGTTTAGCAGGGGGGGGAAACACCATATATTTT | CASSLAGGGNTIYF
TRBJ1-2 | TRBV6-1 | - | 18 | TRBD1 | TGTGCCAGCAGTGTGGGTGGACAGGTTCCATTCTATAACTATGGCTACACCTTC | CASSVGGQVPFYNYGYTF